This T cell receptor beta chain was captured in a study of shared clonotypes between healthy human individuals. Looking at the study overall: Plates per donor: three CD4 naive, three CD4 memory, two CD8 naive, one CD8 memory. General study points: Sampling covered blood only; tissue repertoires likely differ. Shared clonotypes: 4.5% to 6.5% naive CD4, roughly 3.8% naive CD8, about 2.4% memory CD4, more than 0.3% memory CD8.

Concerning this clone itself: Its antigen is unidentified.

Over several immunoSEQ plates, each subset's genomic DNA was distributed in even portions. Sequenced by immunoSEQ multiplex PCR; TCRdb stores in-frame clones only, minus some. Of roughly 2 million clones detected, just under 95% appear once; the ten largest clones hold about 1.1%. CDR3 length: 15 amino acids. The germline V and J ends were trimmed by 0 bases and 7 bases, with 13 bases remaining between them. The germline V gene encodes CDR1 MNHNS and CDR2 SASEGT. Terminally differentiated effector memory CD45RA+ cells were excluded by CCR7 positive selection of CD45RO-negative cells. The receptor was derived from a man younger than 35 in good health. Sequencing was carried out using naive CD8+ T cells sorted from blood. The chain uses TRBV6-1 and TRBJ2-1; the D is unclear. The CDR3 is CASSEAQVAGNEQFF. The CDR3 DNA sequence: TGTGCCAGCAGTGAAGCGCAGGTAGCCGGGAATGAGCAGTTCTTC.